A few counts support the clone carrying this T cell receptor (beta chain). The antigen is not known. The data originate from a study of T cell repertoires in cytomegalovirus infection. Background on the study: In public TCR beta signatures, there were indications of both CMV infection and matching HLA type.

Overall study findings and caveats: CMV-specific TCR beta clonotypes restricted by HLA-C dominated the ex vivo response. Frequencies of public TCR beta families were cumulated, and this identified carriers of CMV plus the relevant HLA.

In TCRdb, the reads were re-called with MiXCR into one record per CDR3 protein. The data contain about 180,000 distinct CDR3 sequences, about 18% of them singletons. Germline V gene data show CDR1 as SGHVS and CDR2 as FNYEAQ. The CDR3 loop spans 15 amino acids. V lost 2 bases and J lost 6; bases outside the gene matches: 7. This clonotype originated in a human donor in good health (CMV status not recorded). Some clones in this sample may be carry-over from other donors' samples. The rearrangement joins TRBV7-6 to TRBJ1-5; 7 bases align to TRBD1. Sequenced sample: CD8+ T cells from PBMCs. The CDR3 DNA follows: TGTGCCAGCAGCTTATACAGGGGATTGGGTCAGCCCCAGCATTTT. This gives the protein CASSLYRGLGQPQHF. The variable domain in full, completed from reference TRBV7-6 and TRBJ1-5, reads GAGVSQSPRYKVTKRGQDVALRCDPISGHVSLYWYRQALGQGPEFLTYFNYEAQQDKSGLPNDRFSAERPEGSISTLTIQRTEQRDSAMYRCASSLYRGLGQPQHFGDGTRLSIL.